The 17 T cell receptor beta chains presented below share a single source sample, sequenced in a study of brain T cells in children with intractable seizures (dated by TCRdb to the early 2020s). The sample's time point label is to be understood as: blood from clinic visit 5 months post-surgery; TSC patient then seizure free. Receptors were amplified or captured by the immunoSEQ multiplex PCR assay. TCRdb's version of the immuneACCESS table is confined to in-frame rearrangements and falls short of the full clone set. An unresolved V gene accounts for under half of the shortfall where checked; the remainder is of unknown origin. The sample table records 300,000 to 400,000 clones; approximately 93% of these occur just once. The ten largest make up about 6% of the sample. The sequencing used peripheral blood, collected less than 6 months after surgery. These receptors all come from a boy under two years old with tuberous sclerosis and intractable seizures.

This sequence joins TRBV3-1 (or the pseudogene TRBV3-2) and TRBJ1-1; perhaps TRBD1 as D (5 bases). The CDR3 is made up of 17 amino acids. Germline values: CDR1 LGHDT, CDR2 YNNKEL (reference sequence). V was trimmed by 5 bases and J by 0 bases, leaving 19 bases between them. Written as DNA, the CDR3 is TGTGCCAGCAGCACCCATCGGGGGACCGTCATGAACACTGAAGCTTTCTTT. Translating it yields CASSTHRGTVMNTEAFF.

The chain couples TRBV6-2 or TRBV6-3 to TRBJ2-3; D possibly corresponds to TRBD2 (6 bases). Germline assignment: CDR1 MNHEY and CDR2 SVGEGT. The V gene lost 6 bases and the J gene lost 0 bases, with 16 bases spanning the gap. This CDR3 spans 16 amino acids. CDR3 nucleotides: TGTGCCAGCAGCCGGACTTTGGGGACTAGCACAGATACGCAGTATTTT. It encodes CASSRTLGTSTDTQYF.

This chain connects TRBV6-6 to TRBJ2-1; TRBD2 might be the D (6 bases). CDR1 is MNHNY and CDR2 is SVGAGI in the germline V gene (reference sequence). V dropped 0 bases and J dropped 8 bases, with 17 bases sitting between them. This CDR3 is 16 amino acids long. The CDR3 is CASSYSRSGGMDEQFF. CDR3 nucleotide sequence: TGTGCCAGCAGTTACTCGAGGTCAGGAGGGATGGATGAGCAGTTCTTC.

This chain uses TRBV5-1 with TRBJ2-1; 13 positions agree with TRBD2. The CDR3 loop spans 16 amino acids. The J segment lost 5 bases and the V segment lost 2 bases, leaving 4 bases of the junction unmatched. Germline V gives CDR1 SGHRS, CDR2 YFSETQ. The chain's CDR3 is CASSLPGLAGNNEQFF. CDR3 sequence (DNA): TGCGCCAGCAGCTTACCGGGACTAGCGGGAAACAATGAGCAGTTCTTC.

The chain links TRBV5-1 to TRBJ1-2, with TRBD1 matching 9 bases. Germline loops: CDR1 SGHRS, CDR2 YFSETQ. This CDR3 has 14 residues. The trim removed 4 bases at V and 3 bases at J, leaving 4 bases unmatched. The CDR3 protein is CASSLQGADYGYTF. The CDR3 DNA reads as TGCGCCAGCAGCCTACAGGGGGCAGACTATGGCTACACCTTC.

The genes are TRBV7-6 and TRBJ2-3; D remains unclear. V was cut by 5 bases and J by 2 bases, with 17 bases left in between. CDR1 SGHVS and CDR2 FNYEAQ come from the germline V gene. The CDR3 is 16 residues long. CDR3 DNA sequence: TGTGCCAGCAGCGTACGACCAATACACACCACAGATACGCAGTATTTT. This encodes CASSVRPIHTTDTQYF.

This rearrangement joins TRBV2 to TRBJ2-5; 11 bases fit TRBD2. Germline V lookup: CDR1 SNHLY, CDR2 FYNNEI. With V trimmed by 8 bases and J by 5 bases, 10 bases remained unmatched. The CDR3 loop spans 15 amino acids. The CDR3 nucleotides are TGTGCCAGCGGGCAGACTAGCGGGGTTCGGGAGACCCAGTACTTC. It is translated as CASGQTSGVRETQYF.

The chain has TRBV12-3 or TRBV12-4 and TRBJ2-5; no firm D call. This CDR3 is built from 12 residues. Trimming left V 5 bases short and J 4 bases short, with 8 bases between. CDR3 in amino acids: CASSALRETQYF. The CDR3 nucleotides are TGTGCCAGCAGTGCCCTTAGAGAGACCCAGTACTTC.

The chain couples TRBV5-1 to TRBJ2-1; possibly TRBD2 for D (6 bases). Between the trimmed V and J ends, which lost 3 bases and 4 bases, there was a span of 14 bases. The CDR3 has 15 amino acids. The germline gives CDR1 SGHRS, CDR2 YFSETQ. The CDR3 region has the DNA TGCGCCAGCAGCTCCGGGGCGGGACGGTACAATGAGCAGTTCTTC. Translating it yields CASSSGAGRYNEQFF.

The J gene is TRBJ1-6, the V gene TRBV11-2, with TRBD1 matching 9 bases. The CDR3 consists of 15 residues. V lost 1 base to trimming and J lost 9 bases; unmatched junction nucleotides: 4. Germline lookup yields CDR1 SGHAT and CDR2 FQNNGV. The CDR3 coding sequence is TGTGCCAGCAGCTTAGTGGGACAGGGTCGTTCACCCCTCCACTTT. Amino acids: CASSLVGQGRSPLHF.

This clone was picked up a small number of times. In the same sample, other DNA sequences code for this CDR3. The chain links TRBV9 to TRBJ1-2, with D possibly matching TRBD1 (5 bases). The length of the CDR3 is 12 residues. The germline CDR1 and CDR2 sequences are SGDLS and YYNGEE. Trimming left V 0 bases short and J 5 bases short, with 5 bases between. The CDR3 region has the DNA TGTGCCAGCAGCGTAGCAGGGTATGGCTACACCTTC. It specifies CASSVAGYGYTF.

The chain employs TRBV6-5 and TRBJ2-5; no reliable D call. V was trimmed by 0 bases and J by 5 bases, leaving 7 bases between them. The CDR3 contains 13 residues. Looked up from germline, CDR1 is MNHEY and CDR2 is SVGAGI. The CDR3 sequence: CASSYSRTETQYF. CDR3 in DNA: TGTGCCAGCAGTTACTCGAGGACCGAGACCCAGTACTTC.

A single count supports this clone. This chain links TRBV5-1 with TRBJ2-7; a possible D gene is TRBD2 (7 bases). V was clipped by 1 base and J by 4 bases, with 12 bases between them. From germline, CDR1 is SGHRS and CDR2 YFSETQ. The CDR3 loop spans 14 amino acids. The CDR3 DNA reads TGCGCCAGCAGCTTGATAGGGGGGGATTACGAGCAGTACTTC. Translating it yields CASSLIGGDYEQYF.

The genes are TRBV7-6 and TRBJ2-7; possible D gene TRBD2, 5 bases. V lost 5 bases and J lost 0, with 11 bases in between. The CDR3 is made up of 14 amino acids. Per germline, CDR1 SGHVS and CDR2 FNYEAQ. The CDR3 bases are TGTGCCAGCAGCCATGGACTCGTCTCCTACGAGCAGTACTTC. Translating gives CASSHGLVSYEQYF.

The chain links TRBV5-6 to TRBJ1-2; 10 positions agree with TRBD1. The CDR3 runs to 15 residues. Germline lookup yields CDR1 SGHDT and CDR2 YYEEEE. Trimming cost V 1 base and J 2 bases; bases outside gene matches: 2. The CDR3 sequence is CASSLPGQGNYGYTF. The CDR3 DNA reads as TGTGCCAGCAGCTTGCCGGGACAGGGGAACTATGGCTACACCTTC.

This chain joins TRBV6-1 and TRBJ2-7; the match to TRBD2 covers 13 bases. V dropped 3 bases and J dropped 4; count of bases not matched to a gene: 6. The CDR3 consists of 16 residues. Germline lookup yields CDR1 MNHNS and CDR2 SASEGT. CDR3 sequence: CASSDILAGGPYEQYF. CDR3 in DNA: TGTGCCAGCAGTGACATACTAGCGGGAGGGCCGTACGAGCAGTACTTC.

About this clone itself: The same CDR3 is also encoded by other DNA sequences in this sample. V usage is TRBV11-3 and J usage is TRBJ2-3; D might be TRBD1 or TRBD2, each matching 6 bases. This CDR3 is built from 15 residues. The germline V gene encodes CDR1 SGHNT and CDR2 YENEEA. V was trimmed by 3 bases and J by 0 bases, leaving 10 bases between them. CDR3: CASSLGGTSTDTQYF. As DNA, the CDR3 is TGTGCCAGCAGCTTGGGGGGCACTAGCACAGATACGCAGTATTTT.